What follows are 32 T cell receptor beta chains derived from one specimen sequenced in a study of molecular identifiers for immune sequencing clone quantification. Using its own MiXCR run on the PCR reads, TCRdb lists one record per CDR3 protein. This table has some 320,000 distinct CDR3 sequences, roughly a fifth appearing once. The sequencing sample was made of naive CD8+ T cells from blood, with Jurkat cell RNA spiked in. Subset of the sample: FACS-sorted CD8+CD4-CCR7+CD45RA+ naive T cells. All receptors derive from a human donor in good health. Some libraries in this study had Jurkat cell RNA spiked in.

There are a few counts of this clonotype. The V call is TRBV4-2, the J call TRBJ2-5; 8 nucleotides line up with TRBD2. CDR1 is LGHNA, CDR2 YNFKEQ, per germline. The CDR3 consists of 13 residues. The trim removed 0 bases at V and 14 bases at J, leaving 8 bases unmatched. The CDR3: CASSQDRRGVEYF. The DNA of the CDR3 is TGTGCCAGCAGCCAAGATAGGCGGGGGGTTGAATACTTC.

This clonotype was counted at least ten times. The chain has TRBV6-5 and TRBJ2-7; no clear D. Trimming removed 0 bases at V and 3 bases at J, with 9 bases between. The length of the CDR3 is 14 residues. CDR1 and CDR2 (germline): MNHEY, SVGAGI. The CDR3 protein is CASSYSAEYYEQYF. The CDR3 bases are TGTGCCAGCAGTTACTCGGCGGAGTACTACGAGCAGTACTTC.

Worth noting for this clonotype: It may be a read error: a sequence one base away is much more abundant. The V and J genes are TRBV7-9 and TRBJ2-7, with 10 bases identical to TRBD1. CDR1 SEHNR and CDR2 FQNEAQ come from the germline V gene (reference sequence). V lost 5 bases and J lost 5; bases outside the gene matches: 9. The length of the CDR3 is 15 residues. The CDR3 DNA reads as TGTGCCAGCAGCATCGGGACAGGGGTTTGCAACGAGCAGTACTTC. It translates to CASSIGTGVCNEQYF. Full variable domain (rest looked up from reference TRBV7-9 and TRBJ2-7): DTGVSQNPRHKITKRGQNVTFRCDPISEHNRLYWYRQTLGQGPEFLTYFQNEAQLEKSRLLSDRFSAERPKGSFSTLEIQRTEQGDSAMYLCASSIGTGVCNEQYFGPGTRLTVT.

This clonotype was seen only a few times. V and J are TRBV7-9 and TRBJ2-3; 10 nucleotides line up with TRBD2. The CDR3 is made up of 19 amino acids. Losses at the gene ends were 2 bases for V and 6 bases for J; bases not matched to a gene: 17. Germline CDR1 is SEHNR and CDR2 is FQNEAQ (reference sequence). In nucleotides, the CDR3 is TGTGCCAGCAGCTTACTCCAAGTGGGGCTAGCGGGGGCCGAGGATACGCAGTATTTT. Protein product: CASSLLQVGLAGAEDTQYF.

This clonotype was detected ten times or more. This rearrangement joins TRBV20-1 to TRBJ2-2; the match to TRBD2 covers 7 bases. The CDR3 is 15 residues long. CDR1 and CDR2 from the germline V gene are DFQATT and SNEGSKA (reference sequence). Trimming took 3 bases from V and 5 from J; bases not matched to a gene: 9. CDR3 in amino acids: CSASQHRLATGELFF. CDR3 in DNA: TGCAGTGCTAGCCAACACCGACTAGCTACCGGGGAGCTGTTTTTT.

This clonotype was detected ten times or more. The CDR3 DNA reads as TGCAGTGCTAGAGAGGGCCCCAGCGGGAGGGCCGCCGAGCAGTACTTC. It translates to CSAREGPSGRAAEQYF. The chain is built from TRBV20-1 and TRBJ2-7; 10 bases agree with TRBD2. With 0 bases clipped from V and 6 bases from J, the junction kept 11 bases outside the gene matches. Germline V CDR1 and CDR2: DFQATT, SNEGSKA (reference sequence). The length of the CDR3 is 16 residues.

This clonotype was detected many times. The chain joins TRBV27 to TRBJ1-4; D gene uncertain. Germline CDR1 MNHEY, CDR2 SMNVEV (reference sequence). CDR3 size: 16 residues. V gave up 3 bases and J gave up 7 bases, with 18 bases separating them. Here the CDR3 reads CASSFTQLRGVEKLFF. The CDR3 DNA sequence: TGTGCCAGCAGTTTCACCCAACTACGCGGGGTTGAAAAACTGTTTTTT. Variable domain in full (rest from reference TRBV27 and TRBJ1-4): EAQVTQNPRYLITVTGKKLTVTCSQNMNHEYMSWYRQDPGLGLRQIYYSMNVEVTDKGDVPEGYKVSRKEKRNFPLILESPSPNQTSLYFCASSFTQLRGVEKLFFGSGTQLSVL.

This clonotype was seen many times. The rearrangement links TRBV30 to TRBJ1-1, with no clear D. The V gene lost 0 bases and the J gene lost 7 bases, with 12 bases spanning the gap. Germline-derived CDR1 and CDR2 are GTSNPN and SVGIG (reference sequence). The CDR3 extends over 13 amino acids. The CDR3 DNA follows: TGTGCCTGGAGTGTCTTGTCTACAGTTGAAGCTTTCTTT. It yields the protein CAWSVLSTVEAFF.

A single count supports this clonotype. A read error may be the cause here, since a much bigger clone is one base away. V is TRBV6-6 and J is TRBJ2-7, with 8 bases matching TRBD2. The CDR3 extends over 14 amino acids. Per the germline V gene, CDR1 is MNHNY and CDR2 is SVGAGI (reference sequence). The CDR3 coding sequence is TGTGCCAGCAGTTACTTGGCGGGAGGATACGGGCAGTACTTC. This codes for CASSYLAGGYGQYF.

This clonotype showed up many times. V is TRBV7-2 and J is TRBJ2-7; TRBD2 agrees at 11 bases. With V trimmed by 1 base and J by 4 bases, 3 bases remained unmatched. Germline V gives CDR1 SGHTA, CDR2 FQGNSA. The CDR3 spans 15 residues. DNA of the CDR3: TGTGCCAGCAGCTTAGTAGCGGGGGGGCTGTACGAGCAGTACTTC. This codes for CASSLVAGGLYEQYF.

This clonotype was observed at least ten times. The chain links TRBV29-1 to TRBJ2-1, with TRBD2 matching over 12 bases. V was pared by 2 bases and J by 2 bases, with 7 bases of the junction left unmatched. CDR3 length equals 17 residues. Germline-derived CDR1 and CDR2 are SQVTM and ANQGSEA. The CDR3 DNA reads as TGCAGCGTTGAATTACTAGCGGGGGGCGGGGCCTACAATGAGCAGTTCTTC. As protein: CSVELLAGGGAYNEQFF.

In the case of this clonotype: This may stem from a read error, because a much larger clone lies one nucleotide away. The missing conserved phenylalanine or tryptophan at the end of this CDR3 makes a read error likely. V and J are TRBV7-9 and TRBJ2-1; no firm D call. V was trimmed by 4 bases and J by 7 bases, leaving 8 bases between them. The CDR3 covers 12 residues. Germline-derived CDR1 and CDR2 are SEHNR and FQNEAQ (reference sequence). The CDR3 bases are TGTGCCAGCAGCTCCTTCGGTAATGAGCAGTTCTCC. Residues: CASSSFGNEQFS.

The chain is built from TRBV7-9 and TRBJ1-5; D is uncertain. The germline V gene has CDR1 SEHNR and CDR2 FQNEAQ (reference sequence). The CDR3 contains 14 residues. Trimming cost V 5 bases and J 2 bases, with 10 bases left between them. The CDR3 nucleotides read TGTGCCAGCAGCCCTGGCTTCGGCAATCAGCCCCAGCATTTT. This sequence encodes CASSPGFGNQPQHF.

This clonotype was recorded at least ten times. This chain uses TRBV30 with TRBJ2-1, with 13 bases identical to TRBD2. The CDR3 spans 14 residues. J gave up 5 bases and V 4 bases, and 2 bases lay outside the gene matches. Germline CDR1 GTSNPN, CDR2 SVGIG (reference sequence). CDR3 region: CAWKGLAGDNEQFF. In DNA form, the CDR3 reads TGTGCCTGGAAAGGACTAGCGGGGGACAATGAGCAGTTCTTC.

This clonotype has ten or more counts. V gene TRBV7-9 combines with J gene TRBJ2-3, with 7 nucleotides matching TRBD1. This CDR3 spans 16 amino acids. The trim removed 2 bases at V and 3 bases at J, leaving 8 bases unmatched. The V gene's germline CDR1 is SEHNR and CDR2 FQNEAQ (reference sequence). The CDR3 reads CASSLRSGGITDTQYF. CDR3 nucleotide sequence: TGTGCCAGCAGCTTACGATCAGGGGGTATAACAGATACGCAGTATTTT.

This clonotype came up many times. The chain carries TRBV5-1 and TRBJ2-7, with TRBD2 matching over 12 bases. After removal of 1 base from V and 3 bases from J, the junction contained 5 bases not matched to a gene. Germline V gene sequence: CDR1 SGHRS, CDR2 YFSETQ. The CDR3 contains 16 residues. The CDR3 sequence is CASSLYLAGGFYEQYF. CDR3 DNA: TGCGCCAGCAGCTTGTATCTAGCGGGAGGGTTCTACGAGCAGTACTTC.

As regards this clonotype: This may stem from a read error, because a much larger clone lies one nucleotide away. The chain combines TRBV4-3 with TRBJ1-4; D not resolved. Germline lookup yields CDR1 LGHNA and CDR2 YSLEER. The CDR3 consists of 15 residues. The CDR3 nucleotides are TGCGTCAGCAGCCAAGATCGGGGAACTAATGAAAAACTGTTTTTT. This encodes CVSSQDRGTNEKLFF.

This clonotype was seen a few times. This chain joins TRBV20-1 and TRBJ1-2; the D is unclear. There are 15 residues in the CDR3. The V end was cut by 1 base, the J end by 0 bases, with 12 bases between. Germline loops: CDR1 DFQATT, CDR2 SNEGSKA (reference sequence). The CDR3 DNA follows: TGCAGTGCTAGAGTCTACAGCGAAGCTAACTATGGCTACACCTTC. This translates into CSARVYSEANYGYTF.

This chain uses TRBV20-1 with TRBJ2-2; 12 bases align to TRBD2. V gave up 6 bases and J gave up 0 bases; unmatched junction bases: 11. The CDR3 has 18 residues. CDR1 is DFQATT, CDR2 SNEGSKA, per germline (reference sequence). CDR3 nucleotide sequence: TGCAGTGCCCCAGGGGCTAGCGGGAGGGACGCGAACACCGGGGAGCTGTTTTTT. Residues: CSAPGASGRDANTGELFF.

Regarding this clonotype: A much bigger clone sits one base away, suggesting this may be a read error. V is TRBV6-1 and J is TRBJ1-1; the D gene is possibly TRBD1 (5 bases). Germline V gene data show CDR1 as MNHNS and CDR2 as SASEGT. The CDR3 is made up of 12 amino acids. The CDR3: CASFRANAEAFF. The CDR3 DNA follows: TGTGCCTCCTTCAGGGCGAACGCTGAAGCTTTCTTT.

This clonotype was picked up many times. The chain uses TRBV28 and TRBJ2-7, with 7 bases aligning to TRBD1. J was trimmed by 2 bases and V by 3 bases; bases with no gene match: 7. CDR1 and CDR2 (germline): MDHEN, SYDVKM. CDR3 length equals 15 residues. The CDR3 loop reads CASSLYRGPAYEQYF. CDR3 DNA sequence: TGTGCCAGCAGTTTGTACAGGGGCCCGGCCTACGAGCAGTACTTC.

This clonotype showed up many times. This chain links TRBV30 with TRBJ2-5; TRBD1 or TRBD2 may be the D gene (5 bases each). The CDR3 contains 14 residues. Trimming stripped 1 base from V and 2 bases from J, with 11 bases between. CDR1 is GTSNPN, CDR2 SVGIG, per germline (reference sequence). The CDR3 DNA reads TGTGCCTGGAGTGACTCGAGGGGACAAGAGACCCAGTACTTC. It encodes CAWSDSRGQETQYF.

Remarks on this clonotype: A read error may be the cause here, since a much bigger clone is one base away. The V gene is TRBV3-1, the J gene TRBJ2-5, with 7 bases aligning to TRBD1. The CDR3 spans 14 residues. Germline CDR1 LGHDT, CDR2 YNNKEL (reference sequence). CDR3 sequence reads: CASSHTGVEEAQYF. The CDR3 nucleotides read TGTGCCAGCAGCCACACAGGGGTCGAAGAGGCCCAGTACTTC.

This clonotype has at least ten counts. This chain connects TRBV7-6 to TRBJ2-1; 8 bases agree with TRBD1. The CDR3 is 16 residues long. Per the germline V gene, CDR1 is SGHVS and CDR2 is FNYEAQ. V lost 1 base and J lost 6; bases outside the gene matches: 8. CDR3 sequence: CASSLEGFDRGNEQFF. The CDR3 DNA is TGTGCCAGCAGCTTAGAGGGGTTTGACAGGGGCAATGAGCAGTTCTTC.

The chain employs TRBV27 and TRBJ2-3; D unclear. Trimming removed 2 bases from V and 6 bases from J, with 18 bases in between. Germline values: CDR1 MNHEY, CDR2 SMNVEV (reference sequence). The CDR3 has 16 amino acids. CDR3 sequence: CASSLQTPLPLDTQYF. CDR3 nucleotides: TGTGCCAGCAGTTTACAGACCCCATTACCCCTGGATACGCAGTATTTT.

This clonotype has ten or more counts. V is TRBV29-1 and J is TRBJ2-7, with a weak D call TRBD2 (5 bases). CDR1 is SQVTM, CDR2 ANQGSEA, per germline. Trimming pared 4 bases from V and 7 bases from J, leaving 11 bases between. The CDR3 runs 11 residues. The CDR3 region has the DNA TGCAGCGTTGGGGCGGTAGCGGAGCAGTACTTC. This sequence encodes CSVGAVAEQYF.

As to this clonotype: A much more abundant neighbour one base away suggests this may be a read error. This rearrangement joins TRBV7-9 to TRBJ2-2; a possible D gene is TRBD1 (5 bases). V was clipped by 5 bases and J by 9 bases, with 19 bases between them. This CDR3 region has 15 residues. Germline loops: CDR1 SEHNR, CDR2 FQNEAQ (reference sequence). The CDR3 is CASSLGARGPWELFF. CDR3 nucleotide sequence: TGTGCCAGCAGCCTAGGGGCCCGAGGCCCCTGGGAGCTGTTTTTT.

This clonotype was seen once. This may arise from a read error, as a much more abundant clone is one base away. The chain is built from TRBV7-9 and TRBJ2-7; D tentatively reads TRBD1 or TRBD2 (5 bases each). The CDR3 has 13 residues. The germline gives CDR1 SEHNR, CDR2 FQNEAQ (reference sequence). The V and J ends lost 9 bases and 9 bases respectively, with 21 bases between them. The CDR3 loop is CASRMGPRGGQYF. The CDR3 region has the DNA TGTGCCAGTAGGATGGGACCGAGGGGCGGGCAGTACTTC.

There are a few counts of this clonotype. The CDR3 loop reads CASSQLDGSVDYEQYF. CDR3 coding DNA: TGTGCCAGCAGCCAGCTCGATGGGTCCGTTGACTACGAGCAGTACTTC. The chain has TRBV5-8 and TRBJ2-7; no clear D. V was pared by 4 bases and J by 3 bases, with 20 bases between. CDR1 and CDR2 from the germline V gene are SGHTS and YDEGEE. This CDR3 has 16 residues. The complete variable domain, with remaining parts taken from reference TRBV5-8 and TRBJ2-7, reads EAGVTQSPTHLIKTRGQQATLRCSPISGHTSVYWYQQALGLGLQFLLWYDEGEERNRGNFPPRFSGRQFPNYSSELNVNALELEDSALYLCASSQLDGSVDYEQYFGPGTRLTVT.

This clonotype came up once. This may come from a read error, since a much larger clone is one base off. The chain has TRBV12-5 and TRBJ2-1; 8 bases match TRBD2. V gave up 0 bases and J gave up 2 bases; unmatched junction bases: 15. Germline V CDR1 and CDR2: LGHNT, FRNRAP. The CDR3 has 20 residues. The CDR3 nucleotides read TGTGCTAGTGGTTTGGTCACGTCCTATAACGGGGGGGCCCCCTACAATGAGCAGTTCTTC. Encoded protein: CASGLVTSYNGGAPYNEQFF.

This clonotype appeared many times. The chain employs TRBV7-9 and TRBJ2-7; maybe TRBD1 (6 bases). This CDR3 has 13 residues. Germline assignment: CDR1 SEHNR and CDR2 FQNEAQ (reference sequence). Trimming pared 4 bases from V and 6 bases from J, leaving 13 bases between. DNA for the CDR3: TGTGCCAGCAGCTCTACAGGGAGTGGCGAGCAGTACTTC. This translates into CASSSTGSGEQYF.

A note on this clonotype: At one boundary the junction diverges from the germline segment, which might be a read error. The CDR3 region has the DNA TGCAGTGCTCCCCTCCTAGGGCAGGTAGGCGAGCAGCACTTC. Translating gives CSAPLLGQVGEQHF. The chain joins TRBV20-1 to TRBJ2-7; unclear D gene. CDR3 length: 14 residues. CDR1 is DFQATT, CDR2 SNEGSKA, per germline (reference sequence).